This T cell receptor beta chain was recorded in a study of T cell responses to AZD1222 COVID-19 vaccine. In regard to this clone: Other DNA sequences of this sample code for an identical CDR3.

Sequenced by immunoSEQ multiplex PCR; TCRdb stores in-frame clones only, minus some. Of about 150,000 clones in the sample, less than 90% were seen once. The CDR3 loop spans 15 amino acids. V shed 0 bases and J shed 0 bases, with 9 bases lying between them. Per the germline V gene, CDR1 is SGHNT and CDR2 is YYREEE (reference sequence). This chain uses TRBV5-4 with TRBJ1-2; no reliable D call. The sequencing used peripheral blood, collected on day 0 of AZD1222 vaccination. This clonotype was obtained from an adult in good health. The CDR3 DNA follows: TGTGCCAGCAGCTTGGGGAAAACAACTAACTATGGCTACACCTTC. Its protein is CASSLGKTTNYGYTF.